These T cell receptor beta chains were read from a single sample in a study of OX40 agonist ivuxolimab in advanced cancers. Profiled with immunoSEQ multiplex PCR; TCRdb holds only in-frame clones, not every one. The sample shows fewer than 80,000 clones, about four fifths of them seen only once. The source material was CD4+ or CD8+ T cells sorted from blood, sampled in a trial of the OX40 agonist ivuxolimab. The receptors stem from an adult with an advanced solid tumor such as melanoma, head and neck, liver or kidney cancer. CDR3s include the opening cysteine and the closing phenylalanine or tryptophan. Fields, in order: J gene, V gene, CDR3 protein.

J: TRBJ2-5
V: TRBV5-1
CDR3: CASMGQGQETQYF

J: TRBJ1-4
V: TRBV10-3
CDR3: CAISEGATNEKLFF

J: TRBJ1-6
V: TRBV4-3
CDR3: CASSLTSGTGRAPLHF

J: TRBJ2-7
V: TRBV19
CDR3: CASSGDTWPLYGYEQYF

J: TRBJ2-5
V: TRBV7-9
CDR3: CASSLFSAGGPKTQYF

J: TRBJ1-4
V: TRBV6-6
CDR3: CASTQGIGKLFF

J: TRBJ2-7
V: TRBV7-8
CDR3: CASSLVGEQYF

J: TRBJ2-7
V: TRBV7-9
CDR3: CASSSTDRSLGYF

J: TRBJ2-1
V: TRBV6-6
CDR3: CASMLQGWAYNEQFF

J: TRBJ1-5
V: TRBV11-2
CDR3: CASSFPVEWISNQPQHF

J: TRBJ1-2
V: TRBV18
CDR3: CASSLLGGVNYGYTF

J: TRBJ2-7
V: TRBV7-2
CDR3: CASSLEAEYEQYF

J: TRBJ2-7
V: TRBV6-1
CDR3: CASSEWATYEQYF

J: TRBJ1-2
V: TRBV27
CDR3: CASSYGGTINYGYTF

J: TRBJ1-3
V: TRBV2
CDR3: CASSEFQSGAFSGNTIYF

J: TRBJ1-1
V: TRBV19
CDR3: CASSTRDRGRGTEAFF

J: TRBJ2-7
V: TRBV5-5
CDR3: CASGTGGSYEQYF

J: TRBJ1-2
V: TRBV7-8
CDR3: CASSLDPGAGFGYTF

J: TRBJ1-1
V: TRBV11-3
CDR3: CASSPYREGSTEAFF

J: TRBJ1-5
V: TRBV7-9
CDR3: CASSLARQGADQPQHF

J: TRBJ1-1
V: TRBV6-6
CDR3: CASSTGAPPEAFF

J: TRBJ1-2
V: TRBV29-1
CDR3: CSVAPQRGLGYTF

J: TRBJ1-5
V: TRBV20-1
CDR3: CSASPDQPQHF

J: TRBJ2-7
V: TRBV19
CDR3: CASSWTGEASYEQYF

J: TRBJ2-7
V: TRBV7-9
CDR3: CASSPGQGGRIEQYF

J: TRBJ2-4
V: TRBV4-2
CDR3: CASSHGTSGSLENIQYF

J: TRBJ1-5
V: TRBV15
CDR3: CATSRAGRGDQPQHF